A single sample is the source of the 28 T cell receptor beta chains below, sequenced in a study of technical replicates of blood from a few donors. Assay: immunoSEQ multiplex PCR; the TCRdb copy retains only in-frame clones and omits some. The sample shows roughly 100,000 clones, approximately 96% of them seen only once. The sequenced sample consisted of T cells isolated from PBMCs. The source is a human donor in good health.

This clone appeared once. The chain combines TRBV6-5 with TRBJ1-6, with TRBD1 identical over 7 bases. Losses at the gene ends were 6 bases for V and 7 bases for J; bases not matched to a gene: 3. The CDR3 is made up of 13 amino acids. Germline CDR1 is MNHEY and CDR2 is SVGAGI. In DNA form, the CDR3 reads TGTGCCAGCAGACAGGGGATCAATTCACCCCTCCACTTT. The encoded protein is CASRQGINSPLHF.

This rearrangement joins TRBV4-1 to TRBJ2-7; 7 bases map to TRBD1. CDR1 is MGHRA, CDR2 YSYEKL, per germline. Germline trimming cut 3 bases from V and 7 bases from J; bases unmatched to any gene: 9. This CDR3 spans 14 amino acids. Here the CDR3 reads CASSQPGTAREQYF. The CDR3 coding sequence is TGCGCCAGCAGCCAGCCCGGGACAGCGAGAGAGCAGTACTTC.

The rearrangement links TRBV9 to TRBJ2-7; tentatively, D is TRBD2 (6 bases). Germline V gives CDR1 SGDLS, CDR2 YYNGEE. V was clipped by 0 bases and J by 1 base, with 8 bases between them. CDR3 length: 14 residues. The CDR3 DNA is TGTGCCAGCAGCGTAGACGGGAGATCCTACGAGCAGTACTTC. This sequence encodes CASSVDGRSYEQYF.

This chain links TRBV19 with TRBJ2-5, with D uncertain. Germline CDR1 LNHDA, CDR2 SQIVND (reference sequence). There are 14 residues in the CDR3. V was pared by 3 bases and J by 4 bases, with 12 bases between. The CDR3 spells CASSMRMVGETQYF. The CDR3 DNA reads TGTGCCAGTAGTATGAGAATGGTCGGAGAGACCCAGTACTTC.

The chain has TRBV4-1 and TRBJ2-1; possible D gene TRBD2, 6 bases. Germline V gene sequence: CDR1 MGHRA, CDR2 YSYEKL. Trimming left V 3 bases short and J 6 bases short, with 24 bases between. The CDR3 contains 18 residues. CDR3 residues: CASSQGGAGRGLSNEQFF. In nucleotides, the CDR3 is TGCGCCAGCAGCCAGGGTGGGGCAGGTAGGGGACTTTCCAATGAGCAGTTCTTC.

As DNA, the CDR3 is TGTGCCAGCAGCCCGCGTAGAGCGGGAGTGGCAGATACGCAGTATTTT. Translated, it gives CASSPRRAGVADTQYF. The gene calls are TRBV11-1 and TRBJ2-3; TRBD2 matches 8 bases. CDR1 and CDR2 from the germline V gene are SGHAT and FQDESV (reference sequence). V lost 5 bases, J lost 4 bases, and 11 bases stayed unmatched. CDR3 length: 16 amino acids.

The chain is built from TRBV5-6 and TRBJ1-2; D gene uncertain. CDR1 SGHDT and CDR2 YYEEEE come from the germline V gene. The CDR3 runs to 12 residues. V was pared by 4 bases and J by 4 bases, with 8 bases between. CDR3 loop: CASSPGVYGYTF. The DNA for the CDR3 is TGTGCCAGCAGCCCGGGAGTCTATGGCTACACCTTC.

The chain joins TRBV15 to TRBJ1-3, with unresolved D. V was clipped by 4 bases and J by 0 bases, with 13 bases between them. The CDR3 extends over 16 amino acids. The germline gives CDR1 LNHNV, CDR2 YYDKDF (reference sequence). The CDR3 sequence is CATSTLIWSSGNTIYF. CDR3 DNA: TGTGCCACCAGCACCCTGATCTGGAGCTCTGGAAACACCATATATTTT.

CDR3: CASSSAGIGGYEAFF. CDR3 nucleotide sequence: TGTGCCAGCAGTTCCGCGGGAATCGGTGGTTATGAAGCTTTCTTT. The chain recombines TRBV6-5 with TRBJ1-1, with D unresolved. The germline gives CDR1 MNHEY, CDR2 SVGAGI. The CDR3 totals 15 residues. V dropped 4 bases and J dropped 7 bases, with 19 bases sitting between them.

The chain is built from TRBV23-1 and TRBJ2-3, with 7 nucleotides matching TRBD2. TRBV23-1 is flagged as an ORF with uncertain function. The CDR3 sequence is 15 residues long. J gave up 0 bases and V 4 bases, and 4 bases lay outside the gene matches. For the CDR3, the DNA is TGCGCCAGCAGTCCTGCGACTAGCAGCACAGATACGCAGTATTTT. Encoded protein: CASSPATSSTDTQYF.

This clone was picked up one time. V is TRBV18 and J is TRBJ1-5; 11 bases match TRBD1. This CDR3 contains 19 residues. With 4 bases clipped from V and 4 bases from J, the junction kept 15 bases outside the gene matches. CDR1 is KGHSH and CDR2 is LQKENI in the germline V gene. CDR3: CASSQGRTGGIGSNQPQHF. DNA of the CDR3: TGTGCCAGCTCACAGGGCAGGACAGGGGGCATCGGATCAAATCAGCCCCAGCATTTT.

This clone showed up just once. V usage is TRBV9 and J usage is TRBJ1-5, with D unclear. This CDR3 spans 13 amino acids. Per the germline V gene, CDR1 is SGDLS and CDR2 is YYNGEE. Trimming removed 0 bases at V and 6 bases at J, with 7 bases between. The CDR3 spells CASSVDSSQPQHF. In DNA form, the CDR3 reads TGTGCCAGCAGCGTAGACTCGAGTCAGCCCCAGCATTTT.

The chain couples TRBV19 to TRBJ2-5, with 11 bases matching TRBD1. Germline CDR1 LNHDA, CDR2 SQIVND (reference sequence). V lost 7 bases and J lost 4; bases outside the gene matches: 14. The CDR3 is 17 amino acids. CDR3 coding DNA: TGTGCCAGTAACGTGGGACGGATAGGGACAGGGGGAGAGACCCAGTACTTC. This gives the protein CASNVGRIGTGGETQYF.

The chain uses TRBV16 and TRBJ2-7; 7 bases map to TRBD1. Germline CDR1 and CDR2: KGHSY and FQNENV. CDR3 length: 17 amino acids. Trimming took 2 bases from V and 3 from J; bases not matched to a gene: 13. The CDR3 region has the DNA TGTGCCAGCAGCCAAAAGTATTTAGGGGGCGAAATCTACGAGCAGTACTTC. Translated, it gives CASSQKYLGGEIYEQYF.

This chain joins TRBV11-2 and TRBJ1-1; no definite D call. This CDR3 region has 12 residues. V shed 0 bases and J shed 7 bases, with 6 bases lying between them. CDR1 and CDR2 (germline): SGHAT, FQNNGV. The CDR3, as DNA: TGTGCCAGCAGCTTAGACTGGAGTGAAGCTTTCTTT. This codes for CASSLDWSEAFF.

The chain is built from TRBV18 and TRBJ2-5, with D perhaps matching TRBD1 (6 bases). The CDR3 sequence is 13 residues long. The V end lost 6 bases, the J end lost 0 bases, and 8 bases lay between the germline ends. Looked up from germline, CDR1 is KGHSH and CDR2 is LQKENI. Here the CDR3 reads CASSQGNQETQYF. The CDR3 DNA follows: TGTGCCAGCTCCCAGGGGAACCAAGAGACCCAGTACTTC.

The chain links TRBV6-1 to TRBJ1-3; 8 nucleotides match TRBD1. CDR1 is MNHNS and CDR2 is SASEGT in the germline V gene. The V and J ends lost 7 bases and 3 bases, in that order; junction bases with no gene match: 8. This CDR3 is 15 amino acids long. CDR3 in DNA: TGTGCCAGCACCATCGACAGGGGCGGTGGAAACACCATATATTTT. Protein: CASTIDRGGGNTIYF.

The gene calls are TRBV7-9 and TRBJ2-5; the D gene is possibly TRBD1 (5 bases). CDR3 length: 14 amino acids. The V gene lost 1 base and the J gene lost 4 bases, with 10 bases spanning the gap. CDR1 and CDR2 (germline): SEHNR, FQNEAQ (reference sequence). The CDR3: CASSLGTLPETQYF. The DNA for the CDR3 is TGTGCCAGCAGCTTAGGGACACTGCCAGAGACCCAGTACTTC.

This sequence joins TRBV2 and TRBJ2-5, with D tentatively TRBD2 (6 bases). V was trimmed by 8 bases and J by 5 bases, leaving 21 bases between them. The length of the CDR3 is 15 residues. Germline assignment: CDR1 SNHLY and CDR2 FYNNEI. In DNA, the CDR3 is TGTGCCAGCCGGGGGTGGGGGGTCTCCATTGAGACCCAGTACTTC. It encodes CASRGWGVSIETQYF.

This chain links TRBV9 with TRBJ2-5; tentative D call: TRBD2 (6 bases). The CDR3 consists of 15 residues. Germline V gene data show CDR1 as SGDLS and CDR2 as YYNGEE. Trimming shortened V by 0 bases and J by 3 bases, and 12 bases separated the two germline ends. The CDR3 region has the DNA TGTGCCAGCAGCGTAGATGGAGGGGCCAAAGAGACCCAGTACTTC. It is translated as CASSVDGGAKETQYF.

V is TRBV4-1 and J is TRBJ1-5; D gene uncertain. V was clipped by 3 bases and J by 3 bases, with 18 bases between them. Germline V gene data show CDR1 as MGHRA and CDR2 as YSYEKL. There are 17 residues in the CDR3. The CDR3 DNA reads TGCGCCAGCAGCCACCCTATAGAGATAACCCTCAATCAGCCCCAGCATTTT. It codes for CASSHPIEITLNQPQHF.

The chain recombines TRBV7-2 with TRBJ1-1; 7 bases are shared with TRBD1. The CDR3 contains 14 residues. The germline V gene encodes CDR1 SGHTA and CDR2 FQGNSA. V shed 3 bases, J shed 6 bases, and the junction held 7 bases outside the gene matches. The CDR3 nucleotides read TGTGCCAGCAGCTTCTCCGTGGACAGGCCTGAAGCTTTCTTT. Translating gives CASSFSVDRPEAFF.

For the CDR3, the DNA is TGTGCCAGCAGGATAGGGAGCTCCTACAATGAGCAGTTCTTC. This translates into CASRIGSSYNEQFF. The V gene is TRBV28, the J gene TRBJ2-1; D might be TRBD2 (5 bases). The CDR3 has 14 residues. V was pared by 6 bases and J by 0 bases, with 9 bases between. CDR1 and CDR2 (germline): MDHEN, SYDVKM.

The V gene is TRBV2, the J gene TRBJ2-5, with 13 bases that match TRBD2. Trimming cost V 6 bases and J 1 base; bases outside gene matches: 5. Per germline, CDR1 SNHLY and CDR2 FYNNEI. The length of the CDR3 is 16 residues. CDR3 coding DNA: TGTGCCAGCAGGGGGACTAGCGGGGCTGTCCAAGAGACCCAGTACTTC. This encodes CASRGTSGAVQETQYF. Together with reference TRBV2 and TRBJ2-5, the CDR3 gives the full variable domain: EPEVTQTPSHQVTQMGQEVILRCVPISNHLYFYWYRQILGQKVEFLVSFYNNEISEKSEIFDDQFSVERPDGSNFTLKIRSTKLEDSAMYFCASRGTSGAVQETQYFGPGTRLLVL.

The rearrangement links TRBV13 to TRBJ2-2; D is unclear. This CDR3 has 12 amino acids. V lost 5 bases, J lost 4 bases, and 5 bases lay in between. Germline assignment: CDR1 PRHDT and CDR2 FYEKMQ (reference sequence). The CDR3 nucleotides read TGTGCCAGCAGCCCTACCACCGGGGAGCTGTTTTTT. This gives the protein CASSPTTGELFF.

The genes are TRBV27 and TRBJ1-4; 8 bases align to TRBD1. J lost 4 bases, V lost 8 bases, and 15 bases had no gene match. Germline CDR1 reads MNHEY; CDR2 reads SMNVEV (reference sequence). CDR3 length: 17 amino acids. The CDR3 loop is CASSLDGRGRINEKLFF. In DNA, the CDR3 is TGTGCCAGCTCCCTCGATGGCAGGGGGCGTATTAATGAAAAACTGTTTTTT.

In its sample, this clone was seen once. The chain is built from TRBV7-8 and TRBJ2-6; 9 bases align to TRBD1. Germline V gene lookup returns CDR1 SGHVS and CDR2 FQNEAQ. The V and J ends lost 5 bases and 0 bases, in that order; junction bases with no gene match: 5. The CDR3 totals 17 residues. The chain's CDR3 is CASSRTGASSGANVLTF. The CDR3 DNA is TGTGCCAGCAGCCGGACAGGGGCTTCCTCTGGGGCCAACGTCCTGACTTTC.

J is TRBJ2-7 and V is TRBV18, with D possibly TRBD1 on 5 matching bases. The CDR3 consists of 15 residues. CDR1 is KGHSH and CDR2 is LQKENI in the germline V gene. V was shortened by 2 bases and J by 4 bases, with 15 bases between the two germline ends. The CDR3 nucleotides read TGTGCCAGCTCACCAAGTTCCAGGGAACGGTACGAGCAGTACTTC. This codes for CASSPSSRERYEQYF. Full variable domain (remainder filled in from reference TRBV18 and TRBJ2-7): NAGVMQNPRHLVRRRGQEARLRCSPMKGHSHVYWYRQLPEEGLKFMVYLQKENIIDESGMPKERFSAEFPKEGPSILRIQQVVRGDSAAYFCASSPSSRERYEQYFGPGTRLTVT.